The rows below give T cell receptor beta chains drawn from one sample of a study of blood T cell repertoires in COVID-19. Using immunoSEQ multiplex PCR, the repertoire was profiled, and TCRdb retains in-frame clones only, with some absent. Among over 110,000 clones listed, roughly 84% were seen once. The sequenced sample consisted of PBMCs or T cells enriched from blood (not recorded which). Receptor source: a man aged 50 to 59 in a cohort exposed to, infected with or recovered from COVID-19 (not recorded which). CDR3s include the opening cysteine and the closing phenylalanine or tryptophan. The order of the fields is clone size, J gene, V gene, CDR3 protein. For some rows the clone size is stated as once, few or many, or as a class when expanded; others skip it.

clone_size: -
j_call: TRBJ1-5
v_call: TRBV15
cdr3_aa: CATSRDGPLTEESNQPQHF

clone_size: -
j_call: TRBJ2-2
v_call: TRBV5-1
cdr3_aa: CASKGSLTSGGAEAGELFF

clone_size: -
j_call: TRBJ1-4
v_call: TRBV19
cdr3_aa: CASSIRGSTNEKLFF

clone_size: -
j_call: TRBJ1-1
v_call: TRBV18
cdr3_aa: CASSPQGVGPNTEAFF

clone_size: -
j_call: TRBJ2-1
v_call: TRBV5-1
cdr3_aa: CASSSPTGVAYNEQFF

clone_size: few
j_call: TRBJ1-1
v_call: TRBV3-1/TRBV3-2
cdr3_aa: CASSQHDRPEAFF

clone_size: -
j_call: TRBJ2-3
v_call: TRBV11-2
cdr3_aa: CASQTTGGAWTDTQYF

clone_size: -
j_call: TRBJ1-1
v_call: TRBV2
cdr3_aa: CASRTRTEAFF

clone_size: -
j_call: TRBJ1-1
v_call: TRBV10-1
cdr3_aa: CASSDQGRGAFF

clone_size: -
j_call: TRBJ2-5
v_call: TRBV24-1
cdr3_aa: CATSGRGGGETQYF

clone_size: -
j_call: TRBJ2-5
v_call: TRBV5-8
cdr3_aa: CASSFDRENQETQYF

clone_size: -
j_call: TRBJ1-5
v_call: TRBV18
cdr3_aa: CASSLDRGRNQPQHF

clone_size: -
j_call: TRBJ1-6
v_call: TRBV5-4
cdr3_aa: CASSLDSNSPLHF

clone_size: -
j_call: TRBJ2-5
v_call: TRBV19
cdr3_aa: CASSPNRGETQYF

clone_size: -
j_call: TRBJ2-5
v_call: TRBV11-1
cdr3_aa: CASSWDSSGLQETQYF

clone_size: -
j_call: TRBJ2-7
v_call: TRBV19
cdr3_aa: CASSMWLAGVVEQYF

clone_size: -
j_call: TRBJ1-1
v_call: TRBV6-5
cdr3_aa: CASIRGGTEAFF

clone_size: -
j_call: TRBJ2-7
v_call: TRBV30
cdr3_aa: CAWSFRAGYEQYF

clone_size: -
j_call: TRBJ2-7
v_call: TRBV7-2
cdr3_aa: CASSLTPTPLGEQYF

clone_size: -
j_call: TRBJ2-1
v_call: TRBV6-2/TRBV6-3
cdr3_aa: CASSYPRDSPRSGMNEQFF

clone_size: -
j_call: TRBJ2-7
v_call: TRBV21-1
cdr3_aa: CASSGTSGSVQQYF

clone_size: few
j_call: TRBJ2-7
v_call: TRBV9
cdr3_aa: CASSVGVLGYEQYF

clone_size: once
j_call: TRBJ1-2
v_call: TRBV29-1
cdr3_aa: CSVGTTGGRYTF

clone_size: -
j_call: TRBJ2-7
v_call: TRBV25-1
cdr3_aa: CASSPGQGRQQYF

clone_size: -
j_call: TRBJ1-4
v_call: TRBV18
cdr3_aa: CASSPLQQGNEKLFF

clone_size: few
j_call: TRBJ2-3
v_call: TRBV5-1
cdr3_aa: CASSEGRGDTQYF

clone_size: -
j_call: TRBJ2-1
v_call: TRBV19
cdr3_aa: CATRLGGRNYNEQFF

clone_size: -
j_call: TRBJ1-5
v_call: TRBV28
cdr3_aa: CASSLVGNQPQHF

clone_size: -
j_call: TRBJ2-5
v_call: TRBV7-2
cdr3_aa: CASSLGGGWGETQYF

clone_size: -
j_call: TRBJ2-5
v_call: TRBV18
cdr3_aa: CASSPTAGTQGPGTQYF

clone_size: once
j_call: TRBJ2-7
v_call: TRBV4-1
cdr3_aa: CASSQAGGPGEQYF

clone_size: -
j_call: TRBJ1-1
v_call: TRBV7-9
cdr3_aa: CAILRRGRENTEAFF

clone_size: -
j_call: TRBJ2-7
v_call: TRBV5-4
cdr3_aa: CASTQSGTQREQYF

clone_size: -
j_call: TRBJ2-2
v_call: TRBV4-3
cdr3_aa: CASSQEARTGELFF

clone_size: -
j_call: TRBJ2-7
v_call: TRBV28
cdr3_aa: CASSLGRGTSGSEQYF

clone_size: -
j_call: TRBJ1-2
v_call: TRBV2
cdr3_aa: CAGTRGLPYGYTF

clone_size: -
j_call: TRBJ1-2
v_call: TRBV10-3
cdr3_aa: CAISDVETGGYGYTF

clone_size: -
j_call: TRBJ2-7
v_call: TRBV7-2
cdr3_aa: CASSPTTSGGSYEQYF

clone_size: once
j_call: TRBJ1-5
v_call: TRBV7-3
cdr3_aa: CASSQRSGEGQPQHF

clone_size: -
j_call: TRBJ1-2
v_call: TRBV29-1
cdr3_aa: CSVADRGYGYTF

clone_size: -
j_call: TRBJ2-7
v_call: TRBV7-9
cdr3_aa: CASSTSRQGTSYEQYF

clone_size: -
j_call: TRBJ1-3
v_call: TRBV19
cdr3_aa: CASSILRRQTVSGNTIYF